One and the same sample provided the 24 T cell receptor beta chains below, sequenced in a study of Ad26.COV2.S vaccination and SARS-CoV-2 variants. Sequenced by immunoSEQ multiplex PCR; TCRdb stores in-frame clones only, minus some. The sample holds around 340,000 clones, 86% seen once. As for treatment: about 20 received Ad26.COV2.S at low or high dose, single or two shots; 5 received placebo; per-sample allocation not given. Specimens were obtained on day 63 following the first vaccine or placebo injection. Here the sequenced sample was peripheral blood, taken in a trial of Ad26.COV2.S vaccine versus placebo. The receptors derive from a person between 18 and 65 years old who received the Ad26.COV2.S COVID-19 vaccine or a placebo.

The gene calls are TRBV5-6 and TRBJ1-6, with D perhaps matching TRBD1 (5 bases). CDR3 length: 16 residues. V was trimmed by 0 bases and J by 6 bases, leaving 13 bases between them. The V gene's germline CDR1 is SGHDT and CDR2 YYEEEE. The CDR3 loop reads CASSLAGGRGNSPLHF. The CDR3 DNA follows: TGTGCCAGCAGCTTGGCCGGGGGGAGAGGTAATTCACCCCTCCACTTT.

DNA for the CDR3: TGTGCCAGCAGTACCCCGACAGCAGGGTACACTGAAGCTTTCTTT. Translating it yields CASSTPTAGYTEAFF. This sequence joins TRBV28 and TRBJ1-1, with D possibly matching TRBD1 (5 bases). Looked up from germline, CDR1 is MDHEN and CDR2 is SYDVKM. V lost 5 bases, J lost 3 bases, and 16 bases lay in between. This CDR3 has 15 amino acids.

The V call is TRBV19, the J call TRBJ1-2, with no clear D. The germline V and J ends were trimmed by 0 bases and 5 bases, with 13 bases remaining between them. Germline CDR1 reads LNHDA; CDR2 reads SQIVND (reference sequence). This CDR3 spans 15 amino acids. This CDR3 is CASSIEDRVGYGYTF. The CDR3 coding sequence is TGTGCCAGTAGTATAGAGGACCGCGTTGGGTATGGCTACACCTTC.

The CDR3 spells CASSLTSGQGVGEQFF. The CDR3 nucleotides read TGTGCCAGCAGCCTTACCTCGGGACAGGGAGTCGGTGAGCAGTTCTTC. The chain employs TRBV9 and TRBJ2-1, with 9 bases that match TRBD1. This CDR3 contains 16 residues. Germline V CDR1 and CDR2: SGDLS, YYNGEE. V was pared by 4 bases and J by 9 bases, with 14 bases of the junction left unmatched. Full variable domain (missing parts from reference TRBV9 and TRBJ2-1): DSGVTQTPKHLITATGQRVTLRCSPRSGDLSVYWYQQSLDQGLQFLIQYYNGEERAKGNILERFSAQQFPDLHSELNLSSLELGDSALYFCASSLTSGQGVGEQFFGPGTRLTVL.

This chain connects TRBV30 to TRBJ2-7; no reliable D call. The CDR3 length is 14 residues. V was trimmed by 0 bases and J by 1 base, leaving 10 bases between them. The germline CDR1 and CDR2 sequences are GTSNPN and SVGIG (reference sequence). CDR3 sequence (DNA): TGTGCCTGGAGTGTGTTTGGACGGTCCTACGAGCAGTACTTC. It yields the protein CAWSVFGRSYEQYF.

The chain couples TRBV27 to TRBJ2-6; D call uncertain. V was shortened by 2 bases and J by 0 bases, with 5 bases between the two germline ends. Germline V gives CDR1 MNHEY, CDR2 SMNVEV (reference sequence). The CDR3 is 15 amino acids. This CDR3 is CASSLMSSGANVLTF. The CDR3 DNA reads as TGTGCCAGCAGTTTAATGAGCTCTGGGGCCAACGTCCTGACTTTC.

This clone was seen a single time. V and J are TRBV6-1 and TRBJ2-3; the match to TRBD2 covers 9 bases. Germline V gives CDR1 MNHNS, CDR2 SASEGT. V shed 3 bases and J 6 bases; nucleotides not matched to a gene: 13. There are 17 residues in the CDR3. The CDR3 region has the DNA TGTGCCAGCAGTGATCTCTCCCTAGCGGGGATCTGGGATACGCAGTATTTT. Residues: CASSDLSLAGIWDTQYF.

The chain uses TRBV25-1 and TRBJ1-3; D not certain. Trimming took off 2 bases at V and 0 bases at J, with 5 bases between the two ends. Germline V gene sequence: CDR1 MGHDK, CDR2 SYGVNS. This CDR3 has 14 residues. CDR3 region: CASSEQDSGNTIYF. Written as DNA, the CDR3 is TGTGCCAGCAGTGAACAGGACTCTGGAAACACCATATATTTT.

The CDR3 is CASSGTGGWTDTQYF. The CDR3 nucleotides read TGTGCCAGCAGCGGGACAGGGGGCTGGACAGATACGCAGTATTTT. J is TRBJ2-3 and V is TRBV7-9; the match to TRBD1 covers 12 bases. This CDR3 has 15 residues. CDR1 is SEHNR, CDR2 FQNEAQ, per germline (reference sequence). Trimming cost V 5 bases and J 3 bases; bases outside gene matches: 3.

The J gene is TRBJ2-5, the V gene TRBV30; D remains unclear. CDR3 length equals 14 residues. V shed 4 bases and J shed 2 bases, with 14 bases lying between them. From germline, CDR1 is GTSNPN and CDR2 SVGIG (reference sequence). CDR3 coding DNA: TGTGCCTGGACTGGGCGCCTGCCTCAAGAGACCCAGTACTTC. Translated, it gives CAWTGRLPQETQYF.

The chain carries TRBV10-3 and TRBJ1-1, with 7 bases matching TRBD1. This CDR3 has 13 residues. CDR1 and CDR2 from the germline V gene are ENHRY and SYGVKD. V lost 7 bases, J lost 5 bases, and 7 bases stayed unmatched. CDR3 protein: CAINNAGGTEAFF. CDR3 DNA: TGTGCCATCAACAATGCAGGGGGGACTGAAGCTTTCTTT.

This chain joins TRBV7-9 and TRBJ2-2; D gene unclear. The CDR3 has 12 residues. CDR1 SEHNR and CDR2 FQNEAQ come from the germline V gene (reference sequence). Deletions cut 0 bases from V and 6 bases from J, with 2 bases between. CDR3 in amino acids: CASSLAPGELFF. For the CDR3, the DNA is TGTGCCAGCAGCTTAGCTCCCGGGGAGCTGTTTTTT.

The CDR3 DNA reads TGCGCCAGCAGGCCAGAGAATTCACCCCTCCACTTT. Amino acid sequence: CASRPENSPLHF. The chain recombines TRBV4-1 with TRBJ1-6; no firm D call. Per the germline V gene, CDR1 is MGHRA and CDR2 is YSYEKL. V lost 6 bases to trimming and J lost 7 bases, with 7 bases between them. The CDR3 has 12 amino acids.

The gene calls are TRBV12-3 or TRBV12-4 and TRBJ2-1; D is uncertain. The CDR3 extends over 13 amino acids. The V and J ends lost 7 bases and 4 bases respectively, with 11 bases between them. The CDR3 reads CASMAEEYNEQFF. The CDR3 nucleotides read TGTGCCAGCATGGCAGAAGAATACAATGAGCAGTTCTTC.

The chain joins TRBV28 to TRBJ1-2; tentative D call: TRBD1 (5 bases). V was clipped by 6 bases and J by 2 bases, with 10 bases between them. Germline-derived CDR1 and CDR2 are MDHEN and SYDVKM. The CDR3 covers 13 residues. The CDR3 sequence: CASSRQMNYGYTF. CDR3 in DNA: TGTGCCAGCAGCCGACAGATGAACTATGGCTACACCTTC.

The chain recombines TRBV10-3 with TRBJ1-1; D call uncertain. Trimming cost V 9 bases and J 1 base, with 21 bases left between them. Looked up from germline, CDR1 is ENHRY and CDR2 is SYGVKD. The CDR3 extends over 16 amino acids. The CDR3 nucleotides are TGTGCCATGAGAAACCCTACAGCAGGCGGGAACACTGAAGCTTTCTTT. Translation: CAMRNPTAGGNTEAFF.

The V gene is TRBV3-1 (or the pseudogene TRBV3-2), the J gene TRBJ2-1, with 12 nucleotides matching TRBD2. CDR1 is LGHDT and CDR2 is YNNKEL in the germline V gene (reference sequence). V trimming: 4 bases; J trimming: 2 bases; junction bases outside the gene matches: 3. The CDR3 totals 16 residues. The CDR3 DNA reads TGTGCCAGCAGCCTCCGACTAGCGGGGGCCTACAATGAGCAGTTCTTC. It translates to CASSLRLAGAYNEQFF.

This clone turned up a few times. J is TRBJ1-1 and V is TRBV5-5, with 7 bases lining up with TRBD1. The CDR3 runs 14 residues. The V gene end was trimmed by 3 bases and the J gene end by 5 bases; junction bases not matched to a gene: 7. CDR1 is SGHKS, CDR2 YYEKEE, per germline (reference sequence). This chain's CDR3 is CASSYDRVYTEAFF. The CDR3 region has the DNA TGTGCCAGCAGCTACGACAGGGTTTATACTGAAGCTTTCTTT.

The rearrangement joins TRBV7-2 to TRBJ2-3, with D tentatively TRBD2 (6 bases). This CDR3 spans 17 amino acids. Germline V lookup: CDR1 SGHTA, CDR2 FQGNSA. Trimming took off 4 bases at V and 0 bases at J, with 17 bases between the two ends. CDR3 region: CASSSRSSAHSTDTQYF. In DNA, the CDR3 is TGTGCCAGCAGCTCCCGGTCTAGCGCCCATAGCACAGATACGCAGTATTTT.

Written as DNA, the CDR3 is TGTGCCAGCAGCTTTGGCGGGACAGGGGCCCCTCGGGAGCAGTACTTC. Its translation: CASSFGGTGAPREQYF. This chain uses TRBV7-2 with TRBJ2-7; 10 nucleotides line up with TRBD1. After removal of 3 bases from V and 7 bases from J, the junction contained 12 bases not matched to a gene. In germline, CDR1 is SGHTA, CDR2 FQGNSA. The CDR3 runs to 16 residues.

The chain uses TRBV2 and TRBJ2-1; perhaps TRBD1 as D (5 bases). Deletions cut 8 bases from V and 4 bases from J, with 12 bases between. The CDR3 has 13 amino acids. Looked up from germline, CDR1 is SNHLY and CDR2 is FYNNEI. This chain's CDR3 is CASGADPYNEQFF. In DNA, the CDR3 is TGTGCCAGCGGGGCGGATCCATACAATGAGCAGTTCTTC.

This clone was seen a single time. The V and J genes are TRBV18 and TRBJ1-1; D not resolved. Deletions cut 0 bases from V and 1 base from J, with 6 bases between. The CDR3 runs to 14 residues. CDR1 is KGHSH and CDR2 is LQKENI in the germline V gene. The CDR3 loop reads CASSPPGRNTEAFF. In nucleotides, the CDR3 is TGTGCCAGCTCACCACCCGGAAGGAACACTGAAGCTTTCTTT.

This chain connects TRBV5-1 to TRBJ2-5, with 7 bases fitting TRBD1. This CDR3 spans 15 amino acids. Germline V gene sequence: CDR1 SGHRS, CDR2 YFSETQ. V dropped 0 bases and J dropped 5; count of bases not matched to a gene: 7. Written as DNA, the CDR3 is TGCGCCAGCAGCTTGGCCGAAATAGGGGGCGAGACCCAGTACTTC. Translating gives CASSLAEIGGETQYF.

This clone has more than one count but fewer than ten. The rearrangement joins TRBV19 to TRBJ1-2; tentative D call: TRBD1 (6 bases). The CDR3 length is 13 residues. Trimming left V 7 bases short and J 8 bases short, with 17 bases between. CDR1 and CDR2 (germline): LNHDA, SQIVND (reference sequence). CDR3 sequence: CASTPRGFRGYTF. Here the CDR3 DNA reads TGTGCCAGTACGCCCAGGGGCTTCAGAGGCTACACCTTC.